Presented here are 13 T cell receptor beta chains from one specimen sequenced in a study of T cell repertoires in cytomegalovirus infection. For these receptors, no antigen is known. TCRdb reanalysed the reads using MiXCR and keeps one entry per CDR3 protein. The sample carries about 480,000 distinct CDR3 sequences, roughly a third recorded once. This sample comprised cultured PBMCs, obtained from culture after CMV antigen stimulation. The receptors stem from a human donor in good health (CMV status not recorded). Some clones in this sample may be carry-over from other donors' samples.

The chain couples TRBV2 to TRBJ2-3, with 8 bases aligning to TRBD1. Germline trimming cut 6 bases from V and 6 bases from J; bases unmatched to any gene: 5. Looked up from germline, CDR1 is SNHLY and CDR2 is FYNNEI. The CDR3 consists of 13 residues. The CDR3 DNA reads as TGTGCCAGCAGGAGACAGGGGATGGATACGCAGTATTTT. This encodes CASRRQGMDTQYF.

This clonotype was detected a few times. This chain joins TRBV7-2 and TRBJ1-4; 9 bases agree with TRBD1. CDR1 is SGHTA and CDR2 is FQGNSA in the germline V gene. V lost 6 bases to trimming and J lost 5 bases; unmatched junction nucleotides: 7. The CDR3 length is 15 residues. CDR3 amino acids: CASRQDGTGNEKLFF. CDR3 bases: TGTGCCAGCAGACAAGACGGGACAGGGAATGAAAAACTGTTTTTT.

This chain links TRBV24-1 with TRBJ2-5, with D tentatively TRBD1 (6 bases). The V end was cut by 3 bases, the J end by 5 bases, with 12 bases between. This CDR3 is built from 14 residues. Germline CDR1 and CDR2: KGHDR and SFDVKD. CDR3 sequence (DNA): TGTGCCACCAGTGATCCCGGACAGCTGGAGACCCAGTACTTC. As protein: CATSDPGQLETQYF.

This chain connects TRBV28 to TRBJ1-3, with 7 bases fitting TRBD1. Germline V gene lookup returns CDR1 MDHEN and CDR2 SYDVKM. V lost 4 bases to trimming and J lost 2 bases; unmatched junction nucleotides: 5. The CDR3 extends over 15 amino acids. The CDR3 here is CASSSQGTAGNTIYF. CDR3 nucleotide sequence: TGTGCCAGCAGTTCGCAAGGGACAGCTGGAAACACCATATATTTT. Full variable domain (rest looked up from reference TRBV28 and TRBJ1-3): DVKVTQSSRYLVKRTGEKVFLECVQDMDHENMFWYRQDPGLGLRLIYFSYDVKMKEKGDIPEGYSVSREKKERFSLILESASTNQTSMYLCASSSQGTAGNTIYFGEGSWLTVV.

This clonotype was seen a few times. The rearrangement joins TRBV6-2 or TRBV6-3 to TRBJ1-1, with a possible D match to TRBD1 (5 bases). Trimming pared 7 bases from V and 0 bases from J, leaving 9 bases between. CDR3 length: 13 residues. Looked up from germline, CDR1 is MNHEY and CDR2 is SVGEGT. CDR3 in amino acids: CASTGHMNTEAFF. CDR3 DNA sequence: TGTGCCAGCACTGGACATATGAACACTGAAGCTTTCTTT.

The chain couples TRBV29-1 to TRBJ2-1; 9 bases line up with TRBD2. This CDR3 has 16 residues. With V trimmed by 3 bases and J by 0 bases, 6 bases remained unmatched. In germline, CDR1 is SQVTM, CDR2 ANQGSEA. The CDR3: CSVEFGGRASYNEQFF. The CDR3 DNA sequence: TGCAGCGTTGAGTTCGGCGGGAGGGCCTCCTACAATGAGCAGTTCTTC.

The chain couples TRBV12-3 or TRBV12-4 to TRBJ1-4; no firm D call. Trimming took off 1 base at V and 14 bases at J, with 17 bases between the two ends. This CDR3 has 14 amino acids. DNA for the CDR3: TGTGCCAGCAGTTTAGATACAAGCCCCCTAAGGCTGTTTTTT. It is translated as CASSLDTSPLRLFF.

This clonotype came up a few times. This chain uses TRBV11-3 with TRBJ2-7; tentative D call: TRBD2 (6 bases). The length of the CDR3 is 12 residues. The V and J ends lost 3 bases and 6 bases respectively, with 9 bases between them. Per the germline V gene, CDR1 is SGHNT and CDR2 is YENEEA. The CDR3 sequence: CASSFRGGEQYV. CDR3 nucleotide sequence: TGTGCCAGCAGCTTCCGGGGAGGCGAGCAGTACGTC.

The CDR3 reads CASSSRTAVGETQYF. CDR3 bases: TGTGCCAGCAGTTCCAGGACTGCGGTAGGGGAGACCCAGTACTTC. The chain employs TRBV6-2 or TRBV6-3 and TRBJ2-5, with D possibly being TRBD2 (5 bases). In germline, CDR1 is MNHEY, CDR2 SVGEGT. V lost 4 bases to trimming and J lost 5 bases, with 17 bases between them. The CDR3 extends over 15 amino acids.

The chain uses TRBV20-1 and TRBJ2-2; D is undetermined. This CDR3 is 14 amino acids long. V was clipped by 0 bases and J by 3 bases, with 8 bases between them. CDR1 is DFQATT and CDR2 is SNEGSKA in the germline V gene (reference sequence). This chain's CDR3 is CSARDVGYTGELFF. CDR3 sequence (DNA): TGCAGTGCTAGAGATGTTGGTTACACCGGGGAGCTGTTTTTT.

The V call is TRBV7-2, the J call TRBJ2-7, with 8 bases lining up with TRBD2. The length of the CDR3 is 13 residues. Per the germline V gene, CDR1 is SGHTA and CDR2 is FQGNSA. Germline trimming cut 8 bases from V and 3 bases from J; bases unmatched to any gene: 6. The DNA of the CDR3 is TGTGCCAGCTCGGCGGGGGGTAACTACGAGCAGTACTTC. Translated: CASSAGGNYEQYF. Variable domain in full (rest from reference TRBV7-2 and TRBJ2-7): GAGVSQSPSNKVTEKGKDVELRCDPISGHTALYWYRQSLGQGLEFLIYFQGNSAPDKSGLPSDRFSAERTGGSVSTLTIQRTQQEDSAVYLCASSAGGNYEQYFGPGTRLTVT.

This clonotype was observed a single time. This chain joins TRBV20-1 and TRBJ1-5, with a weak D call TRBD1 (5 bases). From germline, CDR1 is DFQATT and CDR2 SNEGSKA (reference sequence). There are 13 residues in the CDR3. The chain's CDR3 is CSVDMGGSQPQHF. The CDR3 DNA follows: TGCAGCGTTGATATGGGGGGAAGTCAGCCCCAGCATTTT.

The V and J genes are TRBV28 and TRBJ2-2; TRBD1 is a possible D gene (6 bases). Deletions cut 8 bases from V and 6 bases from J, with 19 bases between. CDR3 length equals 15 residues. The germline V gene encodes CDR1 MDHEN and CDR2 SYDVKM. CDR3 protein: CASEQGGDPAGELFF. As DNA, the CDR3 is TGTGCCAGCGAACAGGGTGGGGATCCTGCCGGGGAGCTGTTTTTT.